These 23 T cell receptor beta chains share one sample of origin, sequenced in a study of cytotoxic CD8 clonotypes in ibrutinib-treated CLL. Generated by immunoSEQ multiplex PCR, the TCRdb table keeps only in-frame clones and is missing some. The sample contains about 22,000 clones, roughly 80% of which appear only once. The sample here was PBMCs, taken before ibrutinib treatment. The receptors originated from a human donor with chronic lymphocytic leukemia.

The chain is built from TRBV10-2 and TRBJ2-3, with 12 bases that match TRBD2. Trimming removed 6 bases from V and 5 bases from J; junction bases left unmatched: 3. Per germline, CDR1 WSHSY and CDR2 SAAADI. The CDR3 is 14 residues long. DNA for the CDR3: TGCGCCAGCAGAACTAGCGGGAGGAAAGATACGCAGTATTTT. It translates to CASRTSGRKDTQYF.

The chain links TRBV2 to TRBJ2-7; tentative D call: TRBD2 (5 bases). This CDR3 has 13 amino acids. Germline V gives CDR1 SNHLY, CDR2 FYNNEI. Trimming pared 4 bases from V and 6 bases from J, leaving 13 bases between. The CDR3 region is CASSVDSLGEQYF. The CDR3 nucleotides read TGTGCCAGCAGTGTGGACTCCCTGGGCGAGCAGTACTTC.

The chain is built from TRBV6-6 and TRBJ1-2, with 10 positions matching TRBD1. This CDR3 spans 15 amino acids. CDR1 MNHNY and CDR2 SVGAGI come from the germline V gene (reference sequence). Germline trimming cut 2 bases from V and 5 bases from J; bases unmatched to any gene: 5. DNA for the CDR3: TGTGCCAGCAGTTACGGAGGACAGGGGGATTATGGCTACACCTTC. This gives the protein CASSYGGQGDYGYTF.

This rearrangement joins TRBV7-8 to TRBJ2-3; weak D call: TRBD2 (6 bases). The CDR3 is 16 amino acids. The germline CDR1 and CDR2 sequences are SGHVS and FQNEAQ. Trimming stripped 5 bases from V and 2 bases from J, with 17 bases between. The CDR3 nucleotides read TGTGCCAGCAGCCAACCCTTCCCGGACTACACAGATACGCAGTATTTT. It specifies CASSQPFPDYTDTQYF.

The chain links TRBV7-5 to TRBJ2-1; TRBD2, the D gene given by the table, was not confirmed from the DNA. TRBV7-5 is marked as a pseudogene. The CDR3 spans 17 residues. The chain's CDR3 is CVRSFGLAGVNYNEQFF. CDR3 nucleotide sequence: TGTGTCAGAAGCTTTGGACTAGCGGGGGTAAACTACAATGAGCAGTTCTTC.

The sample holds one count of this clone. The rearrangement links TRBV19 to TRBJ1-1, with 8 bases fitting TRBD1. V dropped 8 bases and J dropped 6; count of bases not matched to a gene: 11. The germline gives CDR1 LNHDA, CDR2 SQIVND (reference sequence). The CDR3 spans 14 residues. The CDR3 region is CASWTGIRTAEAFF. Here the CDR3 DNA reads TGTGCCAGTTGGACAGGGATTAGAACGGCTGAAGCTTTCTTT.

CDR3 DNA sequence: TGTGCCAGCAACGAAGGGGTCTATGGCTACACCTTC. As protein: CASNEGVYGYTF. This chain connects TRBV2 to TRBJ1-2, with D perhaps matching TRBD1 (5 bases). V was pared by 7 bases and J by 4 bases, with 10 bases between. Germline CDR1 SNHLY, CDR2 FYNNEI. The CDR3 totals 12 residues.

This chain links TRBV6-1 with TRBJ1-5, with 7 bases lining up with TRBD1. V lost 2 bases and J lost 0; bases outside the gene matches: 4. Germline CDR1 MNHNS, CDR2 SASEGT. CDR3 length: 16 amino acids. For the CDR3, the DNA is TGTGCCAGCAGTGAAAGAACAGGGGTTAGCAATCAGCCCCAGCATTTT. Protein sequence: CASSERTGVSNQPQHF.

V usage is TRBV9 and J usage is TRBJ1-1; D perhaps matches TRBD1 (6 bases). Trimming removed 5 bases at V and 1 base at J, with 15 bases between. The CDR3 sequence is 15 residues long. Germline CDR1 and CDR2: SGDLS and YYNGEE. DNA for the CDR3: TGTGCCAGCAGACAATACAGGGAAAAGAACACTGAAGCTTTCTTT. It translates to CASRQYREKNTEAFF. The full variable domain, its missing parts supplied by reference TRBV9 and TRBJ1-1, is DSGVTQTPKHLITATGQRVTLRCSPRSGDLSVYWYQQSLDQGLQFLIQYYNGEERAKGNILERFSAQQFPDLHSELNLSSLELGDSALYFCASRQYREKNTEAFFGQGTRLTVV.

A word on this clone: An end of the junction does not agree with germline; a read error may underlie this. The rearrangement joins TRBV7-7 to TRBJ2-6; D remains ambiguous. Germline CDR1 is SSHAT and CDR2 is FNYEAQ (reference sequence). The CDR3 contains 18 residues. CDR3 sequence (DNA): TGTGCTAGCAGCTTAGAGCCCCCACCTTACACTGGGGCCAACGTCCTGACTTTC. It codes for CASSLEPPPYTGANVLTF. The variable domain in full, completed from reference TRBV7-7 and TRBJ2-6, reads GAGVSQSPRYKVTKRGQDVTLRCDPISSHATLYWYQQALGQGPEFLTYFNYEAQPDKSGLPSDRFSAERPEGSISTLTIQRTEQRDSAMYRCASSLEPPPYTGANVLTFGAGSRLTVL.

The CDR3 nucleotides read TGTGCCAGCAGTGAAAACTATGCCAATCAGCCCCAGCATTTT. Protein: CASSENYANQPQHF. The rearrangement uses TRBV2 and TRBJ1-5; D is undetermined. CDR3 size: 14 residues. Germline V gives CDR1 SNHLY, CDR2 FYNNEI. Trimming stripped 2 bases from V and 3 bases from J, with 8 bases between. The entire variable domain, with the rest obtained from reference TRBV2 and TRBJ1-5, is as follows: EPEVTQTPSHQVTQMGQEVILRCVPISNHLYFYWYRQILGQKVEFLVSFYNNEISEKSEIFDDQFSVERPDGSNFTLKIRSTKLEDSAMYFCASSENYANQPQHFGDGTRLSIL.

The CDR3 reads CASILGGDYYNEQFF. The CDR3 nucleotides read TGCGCCAGCATCCTTGGTGGGGACTACTACAATGAGCAGTTCTTC. V usage is TRBV5-1 and J usage is TRBJ2-1, with 7 bases lining up with TRBD2. This CDR3 spans 15 amino acids. V was pared by 6 bases and J by 3 bases, with 9 bases of the junction left unmatched. Germline V gives CDR1 SGHRS, CDR2 YFSETQ.

This chain links TRBV11-1 with TRBJ1-4; tentatively, D is TRBD1 (5 bases). Germline CDR1 and CDR2: SGHAT and FQDESV (reference sequence). V dropped 4 bases and J dropped 3 bases, with 9 bases sitting between them. The CDR3 has 14 amino acids. The CDR3 nucleotides read TGTGCCAGCAGCTCCGACAGCCCTAATGAAAAACTGTTTTTT. Its translation: CASSSDSPNEKLFF.

The chain uses TRBV9 and TRBJ2-5; 7 positions agree with TRBD1. Losses at the gene ends were 0 bases for V and 4 bases for J; bases not matched to a gene: 3. The CDR3 runs to 14 residues. CDR1 SGDLS and CDR2 YYNGEE come from the germline V gene. Here the CDR3 DNA reads TGTGCCAGCAGCGTAGGAGACAGGGCAGAGACCCAGTACTTC. Its translation is CASSVGDRAETQYF.

This chain connects TRBV5-1 to TRBJ1-1, with a tentative D call TRBD1 (5 bases). Germline values: CDR1 SGHRS, CDR2 YFSETQ. The germline V and J ends were trimmed by 5 bases and 0 bases, with 20 bases remaining between them. This CDR3 has 17 amino acids. The CDR3 here is CASRRAEIRELNTEAFF. CDR3 coding DNA: TGCGCCAGCAGACGGGCCGAAATCAGGGAATTGAACACTGAAGCTTTCTTT.

About this clone: Mismatch with germline at one junction end may stem from a read error. The chain is built from TRBV7-9 and TRBJ1-1; D unclear. The CDR3 contains 11 residues. In germline, CDR1 is SEHNR, CDR2 FQNEAQ (reference sequence). The CDR3 DNA is TGTGCCAGCAGCTTACTGGGGTGGCGCGTCTTT. Translated, it gives CASSLLGWRVF.

The chain carries TRBV18 and TRBJ2-3; no definite D call. The CDR3 has 13 residues. CDR1 and CDR2 (germline): KGHSH, LQKENI. Trimming took off 3 bases at V and 4 bases at J, with 8 bases between the two ends. In nucleotides, the CDR3 is TGTGCCAGCTCACCGGTCGAGGCAGATACGCAGTATTTT. Translation: CASSPVEADTQYF.

The V call is TRBV7-9, the J call TRBJ2-7, with 8 bases matching TRBD1. V gave up 4 bases and J gave up 5 bases; unmatched junction bases: 10. The CDR3 extends over 15 amino acids. Per the germline V gene, CDR1 is SEHNR and CDR2 is FQNEAQ (reference sequence). CDR3 sequence reads: CASSSPRGLHHEQYF. The CDR3, as DNA: TGTGCCAGCAGCTCACCCAGGGGGCTTCACCACGAGCAGTACTTC.

The chain is built from TRBV7-9 and TRBJ2-1; D is uncertain. This CDR3 has 11 residues. The V and J ends lost 2 bases and 9 bases respectively, with 5 bases between them. The V gene's germline CDR1 is SEHNR and CDR2 FQNEAQ (reference sequence). The CDR3 reads CASSLWVEQFF. The CDR3, as DNA: TGTGCCAGCAGCTTATGGGTTGAGCAGTTCTTC.

The rearrangement uses TRBV28 and TRBJ1-5; D call uncertain. V dropped 3 bases and J dropped 2 bases, with 8 bases sitting between them. The CDR3 has 14 residues. Germline V CDR1 and CDR2: MDHEN, SYDVKM. CDR3 in DNA: TGTGCCAGCAGTTTGGCCGGCGGCAATCAGCCCCAGCATTTT. It translates to CASSLAGGNQPQHF.

The chain carries TRBV28 and TRBJ1-3; D gene uncertain. Germline V CDR1 and CDR2: MDHEN, SYDVKM. V shed 2 bases and J shed 2 bases, with 13 bases lying between them. This CDR3 has 16 residues. CDR3 sequence: CASSLRPGSPGNTIYF. DNA for the CDR3: TGTGCCAGCAGTTTACGTCCGGGGAGTCCTGGAAACACCATATATTTT.

The chain uses TRBV6-5 and TRBJ1-5; D not certain. Germline V gene data show CDR1 as MNHEY and CDR2 as SVGAGI. Trimming cost V 4 bases and J 5 bases, with 6 bases left between them. This CDR3 spans 12 amino acids. As DNA, the CDR3 is TGTGCCAGCAGTTCGAGGCATCAGCCCCAGCATTTT. Translation: CASSSRHQPQHF.

The chain carries TRBV2 and TRBJ2-1, with no clear D. The CDR3 has 13 residues. Trimming took off 6 bases at V and 5 bases at J, with 11 bases between the two ends. CDR1 is SNHLY, CDR2 FYNNEI, per germline. The CDR3 region is CASSTRGNNEQFF. For the CDR3, the DNA is TGTGCCAGCAGCACGAGAGGAAACAATGAGCAGTTCTTC.